This T cell receptor (beta chain) was captured in a study of cytomegalovirus exposure and HLA in healthy donors. The CDR3 is 15 amino acids. Germline V gene data show CDR1 as MGHDK and CDR2 as SYGVNS. J lost 12 bases, V lost 1 base, and 8 bases had no gene match. Primers included in the PCR were 60 Vbeta and 13 Jbeta primers. Repertoires were generated with immunoSEQ multiplex PCR, while TCRdb's copy carries only in-frame clones and drops some. The profile shows 200,000 to 300,000 clones, roughly 81% of them singletons. This clone was seen more than once but under ten times. The donors (healthy individuals) were bone marrow donors.

This chain uses TRBV25-1 with TRBJ2-7; 14 bases are a match to TRBD2. Sequencing was performed on PBMCs. The receptor's source is a woman between 40 and 55 years old in good health and CMV-seropositive. CDR3 nucleotide sequence: TGTGCCAGCAGTGAATCCGGGACTAGCGGGAGATTTCTGTACTTC. Translated: CASSESGTSGRFLYF.